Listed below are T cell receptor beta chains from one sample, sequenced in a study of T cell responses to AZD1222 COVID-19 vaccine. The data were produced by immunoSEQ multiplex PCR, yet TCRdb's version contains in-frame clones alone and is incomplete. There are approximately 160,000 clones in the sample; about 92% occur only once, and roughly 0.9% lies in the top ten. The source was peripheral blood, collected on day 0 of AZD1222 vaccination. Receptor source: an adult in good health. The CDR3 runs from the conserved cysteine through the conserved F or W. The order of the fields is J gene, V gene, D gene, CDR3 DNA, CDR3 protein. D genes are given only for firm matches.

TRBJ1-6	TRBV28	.	TGTGCCAGCAGGACGAATTCACCCCTCCACTTT	CASRTNSPLHF
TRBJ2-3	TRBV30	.	TGTGCCTGGAGTGAAAGACCGTCAGATACGCAGTATTTT	CAWSERPSDTQYF
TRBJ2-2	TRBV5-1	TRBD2	TGCGCCAGCAGCGCCCGACTAGCGGGGGGACCGAACACCGGGGAGCTGTTTTTT	CASSARLAGGPNTGELFF
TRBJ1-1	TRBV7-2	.	TGTGCCAGCCGGGAAAGGATGTCGAACACTGAAGCTTTCTTT	CASRERMSNTEAFF
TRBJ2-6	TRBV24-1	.	TGTGCCACCAGTGATTCCCGCTCTGGGGCCAACGTCCTGACTTTC	CATSDSRSGANVLTF
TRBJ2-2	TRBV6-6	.	TGTGCCAGCATGGGGGGCCTCGGGGAGCTGTTTTTT	CASMGGLGELFF
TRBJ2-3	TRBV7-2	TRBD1	TGTGCCAGCAGCTTAGGGGCAGGGGGCCACACAGATACGCAGTATTTT	CASSLGAGGHTDTQYF
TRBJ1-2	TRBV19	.	TGTGCCAGTAGTATAGGCGCTGCCCAGAACTCTGGCTACACCTTC	CASSIGAAQNSGYTF
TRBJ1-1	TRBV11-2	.	TGTGCCAGCAGCTCCACGTGGGGGCGCGGTGAAGCTTTCTTT	CASSSTWGRGEAFF
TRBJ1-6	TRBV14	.	TGTGCCAGCAACGGCGGCAGTCAGGGGATAAATTCACCCCTCCACTTT	CASNGGSQGINSPLHF
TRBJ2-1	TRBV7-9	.	TGTGCCAGCAGCGCCCGAGGGGGGGTATCATTCAATGAGCAGTTCTTC	CASSARGGVSFNEQFF
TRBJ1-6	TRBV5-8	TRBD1	TGTGCCAGCAGCGGGGGACAGGGTTATGGGTCCTATAATTCACCCCTCCACTTT	CASSGGQGYGSYNSPLHF
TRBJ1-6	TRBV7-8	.	TGTGCCAGCAGCTTAGGAAGTGGGGGAACAGGCGTTTCCTATAATTCACCCCTCCACTTT	CASSLGSGGTGVSYNSPLHF
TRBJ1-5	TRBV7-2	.	TGTGCCAGCAGCCCCACCGGGGGTGGCCAGCCCCAGCATTTT	CASSPTGGGQPQHF